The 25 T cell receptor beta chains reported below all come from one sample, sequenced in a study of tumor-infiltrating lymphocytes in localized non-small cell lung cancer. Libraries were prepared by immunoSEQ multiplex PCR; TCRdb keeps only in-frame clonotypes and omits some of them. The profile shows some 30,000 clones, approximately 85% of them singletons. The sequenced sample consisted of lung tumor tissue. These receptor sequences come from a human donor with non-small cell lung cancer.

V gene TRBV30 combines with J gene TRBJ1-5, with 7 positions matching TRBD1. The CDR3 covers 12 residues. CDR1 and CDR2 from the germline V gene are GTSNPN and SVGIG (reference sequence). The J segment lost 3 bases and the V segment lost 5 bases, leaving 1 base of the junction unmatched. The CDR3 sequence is CAWDRDNQPQHF. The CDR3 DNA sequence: TGTGCCTGGGACAGGGACAATCAGCCCCAGCATTTT.

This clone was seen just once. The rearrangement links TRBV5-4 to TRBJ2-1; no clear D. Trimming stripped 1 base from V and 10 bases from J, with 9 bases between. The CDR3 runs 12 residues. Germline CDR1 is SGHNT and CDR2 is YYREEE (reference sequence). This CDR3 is CASSLRSLEQFF. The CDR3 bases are TGTGCCAGCAGCTTGCGCTCGTTGGAGCAGTTCTTC.

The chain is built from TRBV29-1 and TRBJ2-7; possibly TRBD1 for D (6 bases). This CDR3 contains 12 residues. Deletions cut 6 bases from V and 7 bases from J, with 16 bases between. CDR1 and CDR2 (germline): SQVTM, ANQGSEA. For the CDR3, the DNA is TGCAGCGTGGCTAAACAGGGAATGGAGCAGTACTTC. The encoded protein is CSVAKQGMEQYF.

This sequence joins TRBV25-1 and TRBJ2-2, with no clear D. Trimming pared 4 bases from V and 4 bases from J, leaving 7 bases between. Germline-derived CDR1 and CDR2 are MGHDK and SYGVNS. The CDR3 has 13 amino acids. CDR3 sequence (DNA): TGTGCCAGCAGTGGAACTGGCACCGGGGAGCTGTTTTTT. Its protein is CASSGTGTGELFF.

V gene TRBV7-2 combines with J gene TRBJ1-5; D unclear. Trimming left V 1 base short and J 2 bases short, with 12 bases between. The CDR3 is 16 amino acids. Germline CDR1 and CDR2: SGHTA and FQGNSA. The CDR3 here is CASSLGAAHGNQPQHF. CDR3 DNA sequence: TGTGCCAGCAGCTTAGGGGCAGCTCATGGCAATCAGCCCCAGCATTTT.

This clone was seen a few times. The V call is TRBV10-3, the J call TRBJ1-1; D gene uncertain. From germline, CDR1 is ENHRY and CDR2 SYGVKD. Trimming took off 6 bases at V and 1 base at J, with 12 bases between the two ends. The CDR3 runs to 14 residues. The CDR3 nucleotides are TGTGCCATCAGGGCAGAACAGTCGAACACTGAAGCTTTCTTT. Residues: CAIRAEQSNTEAFF.

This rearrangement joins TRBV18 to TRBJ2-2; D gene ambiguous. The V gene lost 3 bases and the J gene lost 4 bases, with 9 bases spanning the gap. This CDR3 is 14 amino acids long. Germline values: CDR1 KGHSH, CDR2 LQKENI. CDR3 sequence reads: CASSPERTTGELFF. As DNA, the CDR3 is TGTGCCAGCTCACCGGAACGGACCACCGGGGAGCTGTTTTTT.

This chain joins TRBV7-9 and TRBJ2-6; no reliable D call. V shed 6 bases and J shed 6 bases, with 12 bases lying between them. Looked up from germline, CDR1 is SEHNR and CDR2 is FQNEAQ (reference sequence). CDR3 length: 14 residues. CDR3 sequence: CASSPSGEANVLTF. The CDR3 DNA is TGTGCCAGCAGTCCGAGTGGTGAGGCCAACGTCCTGACTTTC.

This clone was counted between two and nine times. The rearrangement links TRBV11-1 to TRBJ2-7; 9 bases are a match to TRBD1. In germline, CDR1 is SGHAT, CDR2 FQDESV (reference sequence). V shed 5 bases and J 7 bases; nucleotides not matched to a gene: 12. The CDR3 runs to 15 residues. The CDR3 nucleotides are TGTGCCAGCAGCCCGTCCGGGACAGGGAGACTTGAGCAGTACTTC. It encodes CASSPSGTGRLEQYF.

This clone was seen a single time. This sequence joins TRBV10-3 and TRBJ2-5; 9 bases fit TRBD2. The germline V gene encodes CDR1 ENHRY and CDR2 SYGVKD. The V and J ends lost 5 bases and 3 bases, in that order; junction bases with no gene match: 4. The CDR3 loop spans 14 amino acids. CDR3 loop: CAISTSGGKETQYF. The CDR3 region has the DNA TGTGCCATCAGTACCAGCGGGGGGAAAGAGACCCAGTACTTC.

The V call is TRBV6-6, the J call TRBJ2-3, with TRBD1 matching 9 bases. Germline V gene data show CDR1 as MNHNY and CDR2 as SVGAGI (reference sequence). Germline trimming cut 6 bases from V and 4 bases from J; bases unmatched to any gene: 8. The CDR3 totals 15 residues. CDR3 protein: CASRKGQGGADTQYF. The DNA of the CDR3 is TGTGCCAGCAGAAAGGGACAGGGTGGTGCAGATACGCAGTATTTT.

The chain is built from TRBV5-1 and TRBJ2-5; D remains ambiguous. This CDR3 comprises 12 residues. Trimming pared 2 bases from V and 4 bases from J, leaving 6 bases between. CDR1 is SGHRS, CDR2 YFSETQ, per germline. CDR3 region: CASSFLRETQYF. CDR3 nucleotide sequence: TGCGCCAGCAGCTTCCTTAGAGAGACCCAGTACTTC. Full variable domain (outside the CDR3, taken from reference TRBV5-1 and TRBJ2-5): KAGVTQTPRYLIKTRGQQVTLSCSPISGHRSVSWYQQTPGQGLQFLFEYFSETQRNKGNFPGRFSGRQFSNSRSEMNVSTLELGDSALYLCASSFLRETQYFGPGTRLLVL.

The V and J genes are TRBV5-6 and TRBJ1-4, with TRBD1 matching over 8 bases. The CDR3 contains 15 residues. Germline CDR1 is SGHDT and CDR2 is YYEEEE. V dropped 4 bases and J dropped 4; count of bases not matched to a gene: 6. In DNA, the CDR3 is TGTGCCAGCAGCACCGGACAGGGTTATAATGAAAAACTGTTTTTT. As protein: CASSTGQGYNEKLFF.

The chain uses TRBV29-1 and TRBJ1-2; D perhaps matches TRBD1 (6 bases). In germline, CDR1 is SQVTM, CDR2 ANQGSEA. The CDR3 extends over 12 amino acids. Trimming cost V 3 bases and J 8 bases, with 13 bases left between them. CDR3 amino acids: CSVDIQGLGYTF. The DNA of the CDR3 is TGCAGCGTTGACATACAGGGTCTGGGCTACACCTTC.

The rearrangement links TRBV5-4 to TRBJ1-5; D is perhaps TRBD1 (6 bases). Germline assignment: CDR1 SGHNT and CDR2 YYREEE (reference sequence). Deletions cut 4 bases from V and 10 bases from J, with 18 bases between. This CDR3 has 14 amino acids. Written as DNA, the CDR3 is TGTGCCAGCAGCGACGGACAGTGGGAAAGCCCCCAGCATTTT. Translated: CASSDGQWESPQHF.

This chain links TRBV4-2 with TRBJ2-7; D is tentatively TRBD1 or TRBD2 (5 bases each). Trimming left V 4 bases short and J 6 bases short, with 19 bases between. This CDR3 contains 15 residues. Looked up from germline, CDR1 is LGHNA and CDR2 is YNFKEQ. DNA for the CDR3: TGTGCCAGCAGCCTTGACCGGGACGCCTATTCCGAGCAGTACTTC. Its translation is CASSLDRDAYSEQYF.

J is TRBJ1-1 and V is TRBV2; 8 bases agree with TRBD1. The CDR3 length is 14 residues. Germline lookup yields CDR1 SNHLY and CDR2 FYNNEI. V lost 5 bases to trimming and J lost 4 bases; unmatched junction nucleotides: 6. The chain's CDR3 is CASSRQGSATEAFF. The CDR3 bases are TGTGCCAGCAGTAGACAGGGGAGCGCCACTGAAGCTTTCTTT. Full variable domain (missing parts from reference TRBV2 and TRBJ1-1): EPEVTQTPSHQVTQMGQEVILRCVPISNHLYFYWYRQILGQKVEFLVSFYNNEISEKSEIFDDQFSVERPDGSNFTLKIRSTKLEDSAMYFCASSRQGSATEAFFGQGTRLTVV.

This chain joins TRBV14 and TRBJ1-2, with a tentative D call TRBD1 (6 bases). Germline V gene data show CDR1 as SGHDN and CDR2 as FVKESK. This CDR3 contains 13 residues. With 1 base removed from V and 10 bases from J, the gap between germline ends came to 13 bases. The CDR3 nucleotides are TGTGCCAGCAGCCAAGCGACAGGCTTGACCTACACCTTC. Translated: CASSQATGLTYTF. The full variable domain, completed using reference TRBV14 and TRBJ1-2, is EAGVTQFPSHSVIEKGQTVTLRCDPISGHDNLYWYRRVMGKEIKFLLHFVKESKQDESGMPNNRFLAERTGGTYSTLKVQPAELEDSGVYFCASSQATGLTYTFGSGTRLTVV.

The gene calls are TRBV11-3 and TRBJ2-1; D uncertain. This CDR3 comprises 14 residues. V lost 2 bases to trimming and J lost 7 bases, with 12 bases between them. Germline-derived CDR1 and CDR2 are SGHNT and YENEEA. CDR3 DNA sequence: TGTGCCAGCAGCTTAACCCGACACCAGAATGAGCAGTTCTTC. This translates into CASSLTRHQNEQFF.

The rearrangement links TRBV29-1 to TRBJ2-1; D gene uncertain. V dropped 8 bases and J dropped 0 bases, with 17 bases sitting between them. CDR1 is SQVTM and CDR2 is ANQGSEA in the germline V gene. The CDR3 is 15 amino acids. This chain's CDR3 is CSILVTPSSYNEQFF. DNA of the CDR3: TGCAGCATCCTGGTGACCCCGAGCTCCTACAATGAGCAGTTCTTC.

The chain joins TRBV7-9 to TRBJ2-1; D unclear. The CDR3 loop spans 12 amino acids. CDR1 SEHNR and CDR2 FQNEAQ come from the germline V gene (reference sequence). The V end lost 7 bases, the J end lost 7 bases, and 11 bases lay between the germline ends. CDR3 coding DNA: TGTGCCAGCATAAGGTTCGGAAATGAGCAGTTCTTC. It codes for CASIRFGNEQFF.

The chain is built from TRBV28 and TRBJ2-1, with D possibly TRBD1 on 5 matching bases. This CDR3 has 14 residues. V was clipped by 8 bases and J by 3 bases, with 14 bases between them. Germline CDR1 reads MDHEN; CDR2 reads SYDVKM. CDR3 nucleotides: TGTGCCAGCCGGCTACAGGAAAACTACAATGAGCAGTTCTTC. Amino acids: CASRLQENYNEQFF.

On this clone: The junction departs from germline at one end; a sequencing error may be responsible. DNA of the CDR3: TGTGCCAGCAGCTTGGCCCCGGGACAGGGGGCGCCAGCGGAAGACTTC. Its protein product is CASSLAPGQGAPAEDF. J is TRBJ2-4 and V is TRBV5-6; 12 bases are a match to TRBD1. The CDR3 is made up of 16 amino acids. Germline V CDR1 and CDR2: SGHDT, YYEEEE.

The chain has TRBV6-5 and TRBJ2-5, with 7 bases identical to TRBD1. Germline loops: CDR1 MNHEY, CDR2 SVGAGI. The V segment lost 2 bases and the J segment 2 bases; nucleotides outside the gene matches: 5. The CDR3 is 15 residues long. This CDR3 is CASSYNRGRQETQYF. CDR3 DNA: TGTGCCAGCAGTTACAACAGGGGTCGGCAAGAGACCCAGTACTTC.

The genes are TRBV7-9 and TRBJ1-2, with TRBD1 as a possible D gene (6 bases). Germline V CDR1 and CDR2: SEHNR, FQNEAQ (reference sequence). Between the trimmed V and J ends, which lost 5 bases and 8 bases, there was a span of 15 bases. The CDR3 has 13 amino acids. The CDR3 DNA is TGTGCCAGCAGCCCACAGGGTATAGGCGGCTACACCTTC. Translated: CASSPQGIGGYTF.